This T cell receptor beta chain was retrieved from a study of cytomegalovirus exposure and HLA in healthy donors. About the study: Earlier, roughly 180 million T cells were analyzed, and over 95 million unique TCR beta sequences were found among them.

The primer mix had 60 Vbeta and 13 Jbeta primers. Assay used: immunoSEQ multiplex PCR; TCRdb lists only in-frame clones, some missing. Seen here are about 120,000 clones, approximately 67% observed once, and the top ten hold less than 2%. Germline lookup yields CDR1 WNHNN and CDR2 SYGVQD (reference sequence). Trimming cost V 0 bases and J 6 bases, with 6 bases left between them. The CDR3 is 13 residues long. Sequenced material: PBMCs. This sequence originates from a man between 18 and 29 years old in good health and CMV-seronegative. J is TRBJ1-5 and V is TRBV10-1; the D is unclear. Here the CDR3 DNA reads TGCGCCAGCAGTGAGTCGACTGGTCAGCCCCAGCATTTT. Translated, it gives CASSESTGQPQHF.